The rows below give T cell receptor beta chains drawn from one sample of a study of graft-versus-host responses after intestinal transplantation. Using immunoSEQ multiplex PCR, the repertoire was profiled, and TCRdb retains in-frame clones only, with some absent. The sample holds about 54,000 clones; 91% are singletons and the top ten take around 5.5%. The specimen comprised PBMCs, sampled roughly 95 weeks after intestinal transplant. The receptors here all came from a human patient who received an intestinal transplant, so some T cells may come from the graft donor. Both conserved end residues are part of each CDR3. Expanded clones get a size class; other rows say once, few or many, or leave the size out.

cdr3_aa	v_call	j_call	clone_size	cdr3_length
CASSLDSQETQYF	TRBV7-8	TRBJ2-5	.	13
CSVEGGPTNEQFF	TRBV29-1	TRBJ2-1	few	13
CASSTGTGVEKLFF	TRBV9	TRBJ1-4	.	14
CASSQSIIGLDLYSPLHF	TRBV4-2	TRBJ1-6	.	18
CASSIQAGRDYEQYF	TRBV7-2	TRBJ2-7	once	15
CAVSGPGTDTQYF	TRBV10-3	TRBJ2-3	.	13
CASSPQGLVFGEQFF	TRBV18	TRBJ2-1	.	15
CSVEKGKARDTQYF	TRBV29-1	TRBJ2-3	.	14
CASSYLTYTEAFF	TRBV7-9	TRBJ1-1	.	13
CASSLYEQYF	TRBV5-8	.	.	10
CAHLGQGNTGELFF	TRBV7-9	TRBJ2-2	.	14
CASSADGYSGNTIYF	TRBV19	TRBJ1-3	.	15
CSTKTGVNTEAFF	TRBV29-1	TRBJ1-1	.	13
CASSLLTGNNSPLHF	TRBV5-6	TRBJ1-6	.	15
CSARQQGTDTQYF	TRBV29-1	TRBJ2-3	.	13
CASSEVFRGGYEQFF	TRBV6-4	TRBJ2-1	.	15
CASSLPGSPYGYTF	TRBV5-8	TRBJ1-2	.	14
CASSYYPGGYGAFF	TRBV6-6	TRBJ1-1	.	14
CASSQSTGPLATQYF	TRBV5-5	TRBJ2-5	.	15
CASSPGASSSSTDTQYF	TRBV11-2	TRBJ2-3	.	17
CSAGTGGYGYTF	TRBV29-1	TRBJ1-2	.	12
CASSLDRINSPLHF	TRBV7-9	TRBJ1-6	few	14
CASSRGETQYF	TRBV13	TRBJ2-5	.	11
CASSYSSFQPQHF	TRBV6-6	TRBJ1-5	.	13
CASSVDGGRANEQFF	TRBV9	TRBJ2-1	.	15
CSVEIRVETQYF	TRBV29-1	TRBJ2-5	.	12
CASSPPSGEYRQYF	TRBV18	TRBJ2-3	.	14
CASRANTGELFF	TRBV7-6	TRBJ2-2	.	12
CASSLGVSYNSPLHF	TRBV5-1	TRBJ1-6	.	15
CASSLAMAGGRGEQYF	TRBV11-2	.	.	16
CASSLPRQGYNEQFF	TRBV27	TRBJ2-1	.	15
CASTLGLNTGELFF	TRBV6-5	TRBJ2-2	.	14
CASAVINEREAFF	TRBV12-5	TRBJ1-1	.	13
CAISLGRLPGIGDETTGELFF	TRBV10-3	TRBJ2-2	.	21
CAIKVRENTEAFF	TRBV10-3	TRBJ1-1	.	13
CASSKERRPRTRGQETQYF	TRBV21-1	TRBJ2-5	.	19
CASSFTEEAFF	TRBV7-9	TRBJ1-1	once	11
CASGRTGLTDTQYF	TRBV25-1	TRBJ2-3	.	14
CASRERGGAGGDYGYTF	TRBV6-1	TRBJ1-2	.	17
CASSPDGELFF	TRBV18	TRBJ2-2	.	11
CASSEDPGLNEKLFF	TRBV10-2	TRBJ1-4	.	15
CASSEGNNQPQHF	TRBV6-1	TRBJ1-5	.	13
CASSYYDARADTQYF	TRBV19	TRBJ2-3	.	15
CASSSLSYNEQFF	TRBV9	TRBJ2-1	.	13
CASSLGGGLAGETQYF	TRBV7-7	TRBJ2-5	.	16
CASSPGTVTTGELFF	TRBV5-1	TRBJ2-2	.	15
CASSLLAGDGYTF	TRBV5-1	TRBJ1-2	.	13
CASTRDAAMSPLHF	TRBV11-2	TRBJ1-6	few	14
CASSDGVNYGYTF	TRBV2	TRBJ1-2	.	13
CASSEEDTQYF	TRBV2	TRBJ2-3	.	11
CASSPSLNTEAFF	TRBV18	TRBJ1-1	.	13
CASRASGTGTDTQYF	TRBV6-5	TRBJ2-3	.	15
CASSLSVAGGRNSPLHF	TRBV7-3	TRBJ1-6	.	17
CASSPTNYEQYF	TRBV7-2	.	.	12